This passage covers 16 T cell receptor beta chains from one sample sequenced in a study of T cells in Graves' hyperthyroidism and ophthalmopathy. Amplified regions were TCR beta CDR3 sequences from RNA transcripts. TCR CDR3 regions were first amplified by RT-PCR with HTBI primers. MiXCR was run by TCRdb on the multiplex PCR reads, yielding one entry per CDR3 protein. The data contain fewer than 350,000 distinct CDR3 sequences, 15% to 20% of them seen just once; the ten biggest clones take up about 49%. Sequencing input: blood. These receptors were collected from a woman aged 45-59 years with Graves' hyperthyroidism.

The table lists this clonotype with a few counts. CDR3 sequence: CSARDISGTSGSNEQFF. The CDR3 nucleotides are TGCAGTGCTAGAGATATTAGCGGGACTAGCGGGAGCAATGAGCAGTTCTTC. This chain uses TRBV20-1 with TRBJ2-1, with 14 bases identical to TRBD2. Per germline, CDR1 DFQATT and CDR2 SNEGSKA (reference sequence). J gave up 6 bases and V 0 bases, and 7 bases lay outside the gene matches. The length of the CDR3 is 17 residues.

V and J are TRBV5-6 and TRBJ2-2; D is unresolved. Germline V gene data show CDR1 as SGHDT and CDR2 as YYEEEE. CDR3 length: 16 amino acids. Trimming removed 0 bases from V and 2 bases from J, with 11 bases in between. CDR3 amino acids: CASSLEVTPNTGELFF. The CDR3 DNA is TGTGCCAGCAGCTTGGAAGTGACACCCAACACCGGGGAGCTGTTTTTT.

J is TRBJ2-2 and V is TRBV20-1; D might be TRBD2 (5 bases). This CDR3 is 14 amino acids long. Between the trimmed V and J ends, which lost 4 bases and 6 bases, there was a span of 15 bases. Germline loops: CDR1 DFQATT, CDR2 SNEGSKA (reference sequence). The CDR3 nucleotides read TGCAGTGCTAAGACTACCAACCCCCCCGGGGAGCTGTTTTTT. Amino acids: CSAKTTNPPGELFF.

The genes are TRBV19 and TRBJ2-1; tentative D call: TRBD2 (6 bases). From germline, CDR1 is LNHDA and CDR2 SQIVND (reference sequence). CDR3 size: 17 residues. V lost 7 bases, J lost 2 bases, and 21 bases lay in between. The CDR3 loop is CASTPVVGSKAYNEQFF. The CDR3 DNA reads TGTGCCAGTACCCCGGTGGTCGGGAGTAAGGCCTACAATGAGCAGTTCTTC.

As for this clonotype: The conserved final phenylalanine or tryptophan is absent from the CDR3, which likely points to a read error. The rearrangement uses TRBV7-9 and TRBJ2-1; D perhaps matches TRBD1 (6 bases). V shed 1 base and J shed 5 bases, with 6 bases lying between them. CDR3 length: 13 residues. Germline lookup yields CDR1 SEHNR and CDR2 FQNEAQ (reference sequence). CDR3 nucleotide sequence: TGTGCCAGCAGCTTAGGGACAGACAATGAGCAGTTCCTC. Translating it yields CASSLGTDNEQFL.

This clonotype has ten or more counts. This rearrangement joins TRBV20-1 to TRBJ2-5; D perhaps matches TRBD2 (6 bases). This CDR3 spans 10 amino acids. Germline V lookup: CDR1 DFQATT, CDR2 SNEGSKA (reference sequence). For the CDR3, the DNA is TGCAGGGCGGGGAGGGAGACCCAGTACTTC. Translated: CRAGRETQYF.

The sample holds a few counts of this clonotype. V and J are TRBV19 and TRBJ1-1, with TRBD1 matching over 7 bases. The CDR3 has 12 residues. The germline V gene encodes CDR1 LNHDA and CDR2 SQIVND (reference sequence). Germline trimming cut 6 bases from V and 4 bases from J; bases unmatched to any gene: 2. The CDR3 coding sequence is TGTGCCAGTAGGACAGGGCTCACTGAAGCTTTCTTT. Protein product: CASRTGLTEAFF.

Details on this clonotype: This may stem from a read error, because a much larger clone lies one nucleotide away. The final CDR3 position lacks the conserved phenylalanine or tryptophan, pointing to a likely read error. The chain uses TRBV4-1 and TRBJ1-1, with a possible D match to TRBD1 (6 bases). Germline V gene data show CDR1 as MGHRA and CDR2 as YSYEKL. The length of the CDR3 is 15 residues. Trimming removed 0 bases from V and 7 bases from J, with 15 bases in between. The CDR3 DNA is TGCGCCAGCAGCCAAGACCCCGGGGGGGCGAATGAAGCTTTCCTT. Encoded protein: CASSQDPGGANEAFL.

This clonotype showed up many times. This rearrangement joins TRBV18 to TRBJ1-1, with 7 bases lining up with TRBD1. Trimming cost V 6 bases and J 0 bases; bases outside gene matches: 4. The germline V gene has CDR1 KGHSH and CDR2 LQKENI. This CDR3 is 14 amino acids long. As DNA, the CDR3 is TGTGCCAGCTCGTACGGACAGGTGAACACTGAAGCTTTCTTT. Amino acid sequence: CASSYGQVNTEAFF.

This clonotype occurred many times. This sequence joins TRBV7-8 and TRBJ2-3; D gene uncertain. V shed 7 bases and J shed 0 bases, with 14 bases lying between them. Germline V lookup: CDR1 SGHVS, CDR2 FQNEAQ. This CDR3 comprises 15 residues. The chain's CDR3 is CASKSSPRSTDTQYF. CDR3 coding DNA: TGTGCCAGCAAGTCCTCTCCCCGGAGCACAGATACGCAGTATTTT.

V is TRBV19 and J is TRBJ1-4, with 8 bases identical to TRBD1. CDR1 and CDR2 from the germline V gene are LNHDA and SQIVND (reference sequence). The CDR3 extends over 16 amino acids. V shed 5 bases and J 4 bases; nucleotides not matched to a gene: 9. CDR3 nucleotide sequence: TGTGCCAGTAGTGCCCTCCGGACAGGGATTAATGAAAAACTGTTTTTT. Protein sequence: CASSALRTGINEKLFF.

V usage is TRBV2 and J usage is TRBJ2-7; 9 bases fit TRBD1. The CDR3 runs to 14 residues. Germline assignment: CDR1 SNHLY and CDR2 FYNNEI. The V segment lost 7 bases and the J segment 9 bases; nucleotides outside the gene matches: 13. CDR3 in DNA: TGTGCCAGCACTTGGACAGGGGCCGTAACTGCGCAGTACGTC. This translates into CASTWTGAVTAQYV.

The gene calls are TRBV19 and TRBJ2-1, with TRBD2 matching over 8 bases. Trimming removed 6 bases from V and 5 bases from J; junction bases left unmatched: 12. Germline-derived CDR1 and CDR2 are LNHDA and SQIVND (reference sequence). The CDR3 is made up of 16 amino acids. The CDR3 here is CASRGRGSGKNNEQFF. The CDR3 coding sequence is TGTGCCAGTAGGGGGAGGGGTAGCGGGAAAAACAATGAGCAGTTCTTC.

This chain links TRBV27 with TRBJ2-3; 9 nucleotides agree with TRBD2. This CDR3 comprises 18 residues. Germline CDR1 reads MNHEY; CDR2 reads SMNVEV (reference sequence). V gave up 3 bases and J gave up 0 bases; unmatched junction bases: 10. CDR3 coding DNA: TGTGCCAGCAGTTTTTCTAGCGGGGCGGGGGCCAGCACAGATACGCAGTATTTT. This sequence encodes CASSFSSGAGASTDTQYF.

This clonotype was found many times. This chain links TRBV27 with TRBJ1-1, with TRBD1 matching 7 bases. CDR1 and CDR2 (germline): MNHEY, SMNVEV (reference sequence). This CDR3 spans 15 amino acids. V lost 5 bases to trimming and J lost 5 bases; unmatched junction nucleotides: 11. The CDR3 spells CASSLTGTVRTEAFF. The CDR3 bases are TGTGCCAGCAGTCTAACCGGGACAGTAAGGACTGAAGCTTTCTTT.

This clonotype appeared many times. The chain recombines TRBV19 with TRBJ1-5; D not certain. This CDR3 contains 12 residues. Trimming took 6 bases from V and 7 from J, leaving 10 bases between them. Germline V gene sequence: CDR1 LNHDA, CDR2 SQIVND (reference sequence). Written as DNA, the CDR3 is TGTGCCAGTAGGGGGTTCGGGCAGCCCCAGCATTTT. Its translation is CASRGFGQPQHF.